This is a list of T cell receptor beta chains from one sample in a study of blood T cell repertoires in COVID-19. Profiling relied on immunoSEQ multiplex PCR, and the TCRdb table lists in-frame clones only, not all of them. The table lists 300,000 to 400,000 clones, around 91% of them singletons. Sequenced input: peripheral blood. These receptors were collected from a woman between 18 and 29 years old who had recovered from COVID-19. Both conserved end residues are part of each CDR3. Fields, in order: J gene, V gene, clone size, D gene, CDR3 DNA, CDR3 protein. D genes are given only for firm matches. Only part of the rows carry a size: once, few, many, or a class if the clone is expanded.

TRBJ1-2 | TRBV29-1 | NA | NA | TGCAGCGTTGAACCTGACTATGGCTACACCTTC | CSVEPDYGYTF
TRBJ1-3 | TRBV5-6 | NA | NA | TGTGCCAGCAGCTTCGGGGCTGGAAACACCATATATTTT | CASSFGAGNTIYF
TRBJ1-2 | TRBV6-4 | NA | TRBD1 | TGTGCCAGCAGCGAACTGACAGGGACTGGCTACACCTTC | CASSELTGTGYTF
TRBJ1-2 | TRBV25-1 | NA | NA | TGTGCCAGCAGTGACTTATTGCCAGGGCGCGGCTACACCTTC | CASSDLLPGRGYTF
TRBJ1-5 | TRBV6-2/TRBV6-3 | NA | TRBD1 | TGTGCCAGCAGTTTGGGACAGTCCCATAGCAATCAGCCCCAGCATTTT | CASSLGQSHSNQPQHF
TRBJ1-4 | TRBV19 | NA | NA | TGTGCCAGTAGATTTGGGGGGGTCACTAATGAAAAACTGTTTTTT | CASRFGGVTNEKLFF
TRBJ1-2 | TRBV25-1 | NA | NA | TGTGCCAGCAGTGAATATCCCCAGGGGAACTCTAATGGCTACACCTTC | CASSEYPQGNSNGYTF
TRBJ1-2 | TRBV5-1 | NA | NA | TGCGCCAGCAGCAATGACGGGCGGGAGCCCTATGGCTACACCTTC | CASSNDGREPYGYTF
TRBJ2-1 | TRBV6-5 | NA | TRBD2 | TGTGCCAGCACAGCGGGAGGATCCTACAATGAGCAGTTCTTC | CASTAGGSYNEQFF
TRBJ1-5 | TRBV28 | NA | NA | TGTGCCAGCAGTGGAGGTGGCAATCAGCCCCAGCATTTT | CASSGGGNQPQHF
TRBJ1-5 | TRBV6-6 | NA | NA | TGTGCCAGCAGTTTTCCTGGGGGCAGGGCCCAGCATTTT | CASSFPGGRAQHF
TRBJ2-5 | TRBV7-8 | NA | NA | TGTGCCAGCGGGGCACGGCAAGAGACCCAGTACTTC | CASGARQETQYF
TRBJ2-3 | TRBV19 | once | TRBD2 | TGTGCCAGTAGAACTAGCGGCACAGATACGCAGTATTTT | CASRTSGTDTQYF
TRBJ2-5 | TRBV4-3 | NA | NA | TGCGCCAGCAGCCTTGGGGGGCAAGAGACCCAGTACTTC | CASSLGGQETQYF
TRBJ1-5 | TRBV11-2 | NA | NA | TGTGCCAGCAGCAGGGACCCCGGGAGTAATCAGCCCCAGCATTTT | CASSRDPGSNQPQHF
TRBJ1-5 | TRBV19 | NA | NA | TGTGCCAGTAGTATGAGTGCGCGGCAGCCCCAGCATTTT | CASSMSARQPQHF